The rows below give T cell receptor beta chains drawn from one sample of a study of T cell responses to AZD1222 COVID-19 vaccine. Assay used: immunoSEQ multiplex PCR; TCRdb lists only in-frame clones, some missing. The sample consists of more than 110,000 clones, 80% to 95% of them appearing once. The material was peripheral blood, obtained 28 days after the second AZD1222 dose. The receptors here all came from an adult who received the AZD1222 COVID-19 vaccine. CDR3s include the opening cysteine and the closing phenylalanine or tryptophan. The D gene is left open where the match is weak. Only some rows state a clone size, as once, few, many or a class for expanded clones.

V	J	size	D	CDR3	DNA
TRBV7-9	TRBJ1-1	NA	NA	CASSPQGPYTEAFF	TGTGCCAGCAGCCCACAGGGACCCTACACTGAAGCTTTCTTT
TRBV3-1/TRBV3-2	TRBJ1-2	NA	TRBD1	CASSQIGQGAFGYTF	TGTGCCAGCAGCCAGATTGGACAGGGGGCGTTTGGCTACACCTTC
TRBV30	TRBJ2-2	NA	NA	CAWRKGSGELFF	TGTGCCTGGAGGAAGGGCTCCGGGGAGCTGTTTTTT
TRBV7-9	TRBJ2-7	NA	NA	CASSPRLAWGEQYF	TGTGCCAGCAGCCCCAGACTGGCCTGGGGGGAGCAGTACTTC
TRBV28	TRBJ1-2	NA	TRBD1	CASSLNAGGNYGYTF	TGTGCCAGCAGTTTAAACGCAGGGGGCAACTATGGCTACACCTTC
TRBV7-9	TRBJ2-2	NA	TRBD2	CASSQKGLAGAGGELFF	TGTGCCAGCAGCCAAAAGGGACTAGCGGGAGCTGGCGGGGAGCTGTTTTTT
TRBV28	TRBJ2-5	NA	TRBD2	CASSFGLAGGWSETQYF	TGTGCCAGCAGTTTCGGGCTAGCGGGAGGTTGGAGTGAGACCCAGTACTTC
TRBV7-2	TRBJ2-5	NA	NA	CASSLRENQETQYF	TGTGCCAGCAGCTTACGCGAGAACCAAGAGACCCAGTACTTC
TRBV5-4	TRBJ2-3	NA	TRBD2	CASSLDSGSGTQYF	TGTGCCAGCAGCTTGGACAGCGGGAGTGGTACGCAGTATTTT
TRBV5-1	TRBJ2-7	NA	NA	CASSLAGGASYEQYF	TGCGCCAGCAGCTTGGCCGGTGGAGCAAGTTACGAGCAGTACTTC
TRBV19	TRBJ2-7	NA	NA	CASSIRQGSGEQYF	TGTGCCAGTAGTATTCGGCAGGGGTCCGGCGAGCAGTACTTC
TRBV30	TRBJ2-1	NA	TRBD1	CAWRRDRYNEQFF	TGTGCCTGGCGCCGGGACAGATACAATGAGCAGTTCTTC
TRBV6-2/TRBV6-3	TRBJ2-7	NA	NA	CASSYVGRTYEQYF	TGTGCCAGCAGTTACGTCGGGCGGACCTACGAGCAGTACTTC
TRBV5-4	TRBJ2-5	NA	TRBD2	CASSSSGTQETQYF	TGTGCCAGCAGCTCTAGCGGGACCCAAGAGACCCAGTACTTC
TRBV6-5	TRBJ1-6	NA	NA	CASSQGRGNSPLHF	TGTGCCAGCAGTCAGGGCAGGGGTAATTCACCCCTCCACTTT
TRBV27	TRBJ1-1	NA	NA	CASTYSAGTEAFF	TGTGCCAGCACCTACTCCGCGGGCACTGAAGCTTTCTTT
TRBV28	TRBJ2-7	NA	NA	CASSLGGSIDEQYF	TGTGCCAGCAGTTTAGGGGGGAGTATCGACGAGCAGTACTTC
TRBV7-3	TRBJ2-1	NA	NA	CASTPGGVGVNEQFF	TGTGCCAGCACCCCAGGCGGAGTGGGGGTCAATGAGCAGTTCTTC
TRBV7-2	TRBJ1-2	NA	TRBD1	CASRPTGGNGYTF	TGTGCCAGCAGACCCACAGGGGGGAACGGCTACACCTTC
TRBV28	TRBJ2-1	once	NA	CASSPYVAPRGNEQFF	TGTGCCAGCAGTCCATATGTAGCGCCCAGAGGGAATGAGCAGTTCTTC
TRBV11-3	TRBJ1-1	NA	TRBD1	CASSGWTGLNTEAFF	TGTGCCAGCAGCGGATGGACAGGGCTGAACACTGAAGCTTTCTTT
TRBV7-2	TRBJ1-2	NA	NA	CASSDYGYTF	TGTGCCAGCAGTGACTATGGCTACACCTTC
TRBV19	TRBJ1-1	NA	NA	CASSISSPGGTEAFF	TGTGCCAGTAGTATTAGCTCACCGGGGGGCACTGAAGCTTTCTTT
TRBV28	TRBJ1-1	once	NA	CASSLQTQFTEAFF	TGTGCCAGCAGTTTACAAACACAGTTCACTGAAGCTTTCTTT
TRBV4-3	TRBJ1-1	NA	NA	CASSHWHGGDTEAFF	TGCGCCAGCAGCCATTGGCACGGAGGGGACACTGAAGCTTTCTTT
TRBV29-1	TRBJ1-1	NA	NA	CSVALNTEAFF	TGCAGCGTTGCCCTAAACACTGAAGCTTTCTTT
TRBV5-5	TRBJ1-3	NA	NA	CASSLGGASTIYF	TGTGCCAGCAGCTTGGGAGGAGCATCCACCATATATTTT
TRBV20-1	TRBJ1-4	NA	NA	CSASGVGFEKLFF	TGCAGTGCCAGTGGGGTAGGGTTTGAAAAACTGTTTTTT
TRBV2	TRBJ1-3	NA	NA	CASSEGGVGNTIYF	TGTGCCAGCAGTGAGGGTGGAGTGGGAAACACCATATATTTT
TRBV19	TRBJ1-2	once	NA	CASSIVAGQPNYGYTF	TGTGCCAGTAGTATTGTGGCGGGTCAGCCTAACTATGGCTACACCTTC
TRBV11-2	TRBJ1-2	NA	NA	CASSSRTDLNYGYTF	TGTGCCAGCAGCTCCCGGACAGATCTTAACTATGGCTACACCTTC
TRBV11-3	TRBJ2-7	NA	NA	CASSLGQGPAYEQYF	TGTGCCAGCAGCTTGGGTCAAGGTCCCGCCTACGAGCAGTACTTC
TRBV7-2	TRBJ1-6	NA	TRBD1	CASSLAGQYNSPLHF	TGTGCCAGCAGCTTAGCGGGACAGTATAATTCACCCCTCCACTTT
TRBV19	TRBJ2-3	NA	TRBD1	CASSITGDTDTQYF	TGTGCCAGTAGTATAACAGGGGACACAGATACGCAGTATTTT
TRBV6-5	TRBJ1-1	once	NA	CASSYSRGRARTEAFF	TGTGCCAGCAGTTACTCGAGGGGTCGGGCGAGAACTGAAGCTTTCTTT
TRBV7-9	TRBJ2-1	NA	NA	CASSLASPVEPGQFF	TGTGCCAGCAGCTTAGCGAGTCCAGTTGAACCAGGTCAGTTCTTC
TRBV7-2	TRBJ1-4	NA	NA	CASGRASEKLFF	TGTGCCAGCGGGAGGGCAAGTGAAAAACTGTTTTTT
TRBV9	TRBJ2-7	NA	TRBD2	CASSPRGGGRTDEQYF	TGTGCCAGCAGCCCTCGAGGAGGCGGGAGAACGGACGAGCAGTACTTC
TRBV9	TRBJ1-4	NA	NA	CASSARVGNEKLFF	TGTGCCAGCAGCGCACGGGTCGGCAATGAAAAACTGTTTTTT
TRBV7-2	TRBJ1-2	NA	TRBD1	CASSTTGGYGYTF	TGTGCCAGCAGCACCACAGGGGGCTATGGCTACACCTTC
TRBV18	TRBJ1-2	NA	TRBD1	CASSPYGQGRNGYTF	TGTGCCAGCTCACCCTATGGACAGGGAAGGAATGGCTACACCTTC
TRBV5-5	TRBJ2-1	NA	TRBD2	CASSLVRLADPEQFF	TGTGCCAGCAGCTTGGTACGACTAGCGGACCCGGAGCAGTTCTTC
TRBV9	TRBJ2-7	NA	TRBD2	CASSVGGTTYEQYF	TGTGCCAGCAGCGTAGGCGGGACTACCTACGAGCAGTACTTC
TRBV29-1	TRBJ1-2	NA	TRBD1	CSGFQLDRDGYTF	TGCAGCGGATTTCAGCTTGACAGGGATGGCTACACCTTC
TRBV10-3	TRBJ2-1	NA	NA	CAISESAGEEEFF	TGTGCCATCAGTGAGTCGGCAGGGGAAGAGGAGTTCTTC
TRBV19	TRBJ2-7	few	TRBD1	CASSDPGQGFYEQYF	TGTGCCAGTAGTGACCCCGGACAGGGGTTCTACGAGCAGTACTTC
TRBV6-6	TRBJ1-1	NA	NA	CASSFSRGGTEAFF	TGTGCCAGCAGTTTTAGCAGGGGTGGAACTGAAGCTTTCTTT
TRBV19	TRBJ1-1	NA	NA	CASSARDVGSEAFF	TGTGCCAGTAGTGCAAGGGACGTAGGTTCTGAAGCTTTCTTT
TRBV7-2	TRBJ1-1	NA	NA	CASSLALGANMNTEAFF	TGTGCCAGCAGCTTAGCCTTGGGGGCTAACATGAACACTGAAGCTTTCTTT
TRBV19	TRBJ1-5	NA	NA	CASSIAIDRYSNQPQHF	TGTGCCAGTAGTATAGCGATCGACCGCTATAGCAATCAGCCCCAGCATTTT
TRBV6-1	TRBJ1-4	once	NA	CASREGLKLFF	TGTGCCAGCCGTGAAGGTTTGAAACTGTTTTTT
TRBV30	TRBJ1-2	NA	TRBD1	CAWSRTRQGEGYGYTF	TGTGCCTGGAGTCGAACTCGCCAGGGGGAAGGCTATGGCTACACCTTC